Listed below are T cell receptor beta chains from one sample, sequenced in a study of beta chain features in type 1 diabetes. TCRdb's copy holds only in-frame clones and misses some; the assay was immunoSEQ multiplex PCR. Of 140,000 to 150,000 clones detected, more than 9% appear once; the ten largest clones hold approximately 1.3%. Sequencing input: naive CD4+ T cells from blood. The source of these receptors is a man in his late teens or twenties in good health. Both conserved end residues are trimmed from each CDR3.

j_call v_call cdr3_aa
TRBJ1-1 TRBV6-5 ASSYSRTVRTEAF
TRBJ1-4 TRBV18 ASVGQEKVGILF
TRBJ1-4 TRBV28 ASAQGSTNEKLF
TRBJ1-6 TRBV28 ASSLGGIRSPLH
TRBJ1-2 TRBV30 AWSLEERHGYT
TRBJ1-2 TRBV7-9 ASSSDRDYGYT
TRBJ1-5 TRBV28 ASSRGRDNQPQH
TRBJ1-3 TRBV30 AWNGPMAGNTIY
TRBJ2-7 TRBV6-5 ASSYSYRGVTYEQY
TRBJ2-5 TRBV30 AWRGGGRTQGTQY
TRBJ2-3 TRBV9 ASSVEIAGGTDTQY
TRBJ1-1 TRBV7-2 ASSLRGGPEAF
TRBJ2-7 TRBV6-6 ASSTRTGLTYEQY
TRBJ2-2 TRBV19 ASSIVSTNTGELF
TRBJ2-1 TRBV7-9 ATVRGGHEQF
TRBJ1-1 TRBV19 ASSMDRNTEAF
TRBJ2-5 TRBV5-4 ASSLGQGEETQY
TRBJ1-3 TRBV5-6 ASSPRGSGNTIY
TRBJ1-1 TRBV11-2 ASSVTGSGTEAF
TRBJ2-3 TRBV30 AWSHRGVTDTQY
TRBJ2-7 TRBV30 AWSVQGGAYEQY
TRBJ2-7 TRBV4-3 ASSPTGTSGGAYEQY
TRBJ2-7 TRBV2 ASRGGLGLTYEQY
TRBJ1-1 TRBV7-2 ASSLEQPRNTEAF
TRBJ2-2 TRBV6-5 ASSYSDSNTGELF
TRBJ2-3 TRBV2 ASSERSGTSTDTQY
TRBJ2-7 TRBV7-2 ASSLDGTGGYEQY
TRBJ2-7 TRBV28 ASSRREIHEQY
TRBJ2-1 TRBV2 ASNTGGVDEQF
TRBJ1-4 TRBV11-2 ASSLDAGGTNEKLF
TRBJ1-4 TRBV30 AWRRGTTNEKLF
TRBJ1-2 TRBV5-6 ASSSDRGAYGYT
TRBJ1-5 TRBV4-1 ASSQDRGQPQH
TRBJ2-7 TRBV9 ASSVAGGPDEQY
TRBJ2-1 TRBV5-1 ASSLPGTSGAYNEQF
TRBJ2-5 TRBV7-2 ASSLISGLKEETQY
TRBJ2-5 TRBV14 ASSQDTRGTQY
TRBJ1-6 TRBV28 ASSLRNSPLH
TRBJ2-1 TRBV5-1 ASSFIAGGYNEQF
TRBJ2-1 TRBV7-3 ASTLRDTGHNEQF
TRBJ1-6 TRBV4-3 ASSQDRGSSYNSPLH
TRBJ1-4 TRBV5-6 ASSYRRDEKLF
TRBJ2-5 TRBV4-3 ASSRSSRGSQETQY
TRBJ2-5 TRBV27 ASAPGQGTETQY
TRBJ1-1 TRBV12-5 ASGRGENTEAF
TRBJ1-2 TRBV11-2 ASSPRGSYGYT
TRBJ1-6 TRBV7-8 ASSYQGNSPLH